What follows are 31 T cell receptor beta chains derived from one specimen sequenced in a study of Graves' ophthalmopathy and Graves' hyperthyroidism (dated by TCRdb to 2016 to 2019). For sequencing, an Illumina HiSeq 2000 was employed. For repertoire sequencing, the TCR beta CDR3 regions were amplified from RNA transcripts. A first-round RT-PCR used HTBI primers with the Qiagen OneStep RT-PCR kit, followed by a second-round multiplex PCR, size selection and purification. The public reads were quality trimmed at Q25 with fastp and then assembled into clones with MiXCR by TCRdb, keeping productive beta chains. Merged by CDR3 protein, the rows form single entries marked with the most common genes and DNA. The sample yields over 150,000 distinct CDR3 sequences; 30% to 45% were counted once. The leading ten clones occupy roughly 5.2% of the sample. Sample: peripheral blood. The receptors shown here come from a woman aged 35 to 49 with Graves' ophthalmopathy. Donor details come from another sample of the same person, matched by shared clones.

The chain has TRBV7-8 and TRBJ1-1; D gene ambiguous. V shed 5 bases and J shed 1 base, with 20 bases lying between them. The CDR3 runs to 17 residues. The germline gives CDR1 SGHVS, CDR2 FQNEAQ. The CDR3 DNA sequence: TGTGCCAGCAGCGGCCAAGCGGGAACTCGGCAGAACACTGAAGCTTTCTTT. This encodes CASSGQAGTRQNTEAFF.

This clonotype was observed many times. This rearrangement joins TRBV25-1 to TRBJ1-1; the match to TRBD1 covers 9 bases. Trimming took 3 bases from V and 6 from J; bases not matched to a gene: 11. Germline CDR1 is MGHDK and CDR2 is SYGVNS. The CDR3 covers 16 residues. DNA of the CDR3: TGTGCCAGCAGTGACCTAACAGGGGGCAGGGACGCTGAAGCTTTCTTT. It translates to CASSDLTGGRDAEAFF.

In its sample, this clonotype was seen many times. The CDR3, as DNA: TGTGCCAGCAGTCCCTCTCGACAGGGGGTCTACGAGCAGTACTTC. Its protein product is CASSPSRQGVYEQYF. The genes are TRBV12-3 or TRBV12-4 and TRBJ2-7; 9 nucleotides agree with TRBD1. The ends lost 5 bases at V and 3 bases at J; junction bases unmatched: 8. This CDR3 has 15 amino acids.

The table lists this clonotype with many counts. CDR3: CATRPGTGHFRGTEAFF. The CDR3 coding sequence is TGTGCCACGAGACCCGGGACAGGCCATTTTCGGGGCACTGAAGCTTTCTTT. The chain employs TRBV15 and TRBJ1-1; TRBD1 aligns across 8 bases. This CDR3 region has 17 residues. The germline gives CDR1 LNHNV, CDR2 YYDKDF (reference sequence). The junction had 19 bases not matched to a gene; V was cut back by 9 bases and J by 4 bases. Supplemented by reference TRBV15 and TRBJ1-1, the full variable domain reads DAMVIQNPRYQVTQFGKPVTLSCSQTLNHNVMYWYQQKSSQAPKLLFHYYDKDFNNEADTPDNFQSRRPNTSFCFLDIRSPGLGDTAMYLCATRPGTGHFRGTEAFFGQGTRLTVV.

The chain has TRBV24-1 and TRBJ1-5, with D perhaps matching TRBD1 (5 bases). CDR1 and CDR2 (germline): KGHDR, SFDVKD. The CDR3 sequence is 13 residues long. V lost 5 bases, J lost 7 bases, and 11 bases lay in between. The DNA for the CDR3 is TGTGCCACCAGTGGGGGGGAAGGGCAGCCCCAGCATTTT. As protein: CATSGGEGQPQHF.

This rearrangement joins TRBV12-3 or TRBV12-4 to TRBJ2-7, with D perhaps given as TRBD1 or TRBD2 (5 bases each). Trimming pared 5 bases from V and 3 bases from J, leaving 17 bases between. The length of the CDR3 is 15 residues. CDR3 region: CASSPGPSFFYEQYF. The CDR3 nucleotides are TGTGCCAGCAGTCCGGGGCCGTCCTTTTTCTACGAGCAGTACTTC.

The chain has TRBV5-1 and TRBJ2-2; D is possibly TRBD1 (6 bases). CDR3 size: 13 residues. V was pared by 4 bases and J by 10 bases, with 14 bases between. Germline CDR1 SGHRS, CDR2 YFSETQ. The CDR3 bases are TGCGCCAGCAGCGCCGAGACAGGAAAGGAGCTGTTTTTT. This encodes CASSAETGKELFF.

This clonotype has ten or more counts. The chain uses TRBV4-1 and TRBJ2-4; TRBD2 aligns across 9 bases. Germline lookup yields CDR1 MGHRA and CDR2 YSYEKL. Germline trimming cut 0 bases from V and 1 base from J; bases unmatched to any gene: 16. The CDR3 is made up of 21 amino acids. The CDR3 is CASSQDWPGLALVSAKNIQYF. DNA for the CDR3: TGCGCCAGCAGCCAAGATTGGCCGGGACTAGCTCTAGTGTCGGCCAAAAACATTCAGTACTTC.

This clonotype was counted at least ten times. This rearrangement joins TRBV9 to TRBJ2-5; D is possibly TRBD1 (6 bases). Germline V gives CDR1 SGDLS, CDR2 YYNGEE. This CDR3 region has 13 residues. V shed 0 bases and J shed 9 bases, with 12 bases lying between them. The CDR3 region is CASSVDPGAAQYF. The CDR3 bases are TGTGCCAGCAGCGTAGATCCAGGGGCAGCCCAGTACTTC.

This clonotype was seen ten or more times. The chain couples TRBV19 to TRBJ1-6; 7 bases line up with TRBD1. Trimming took 6 bases from V and 9 from J; bases not matched to a gene: 5. Looked up from germline, CDR1 is LNHDA and CDR2 is SQIVND (reference sequence). This CDR3 contains 13 residues. CDR3 DNA: TGTGCCAGTAGAACAGGGGATCGTTCACCCCTCCACTTT. Amino acid sequence: CASRTGDRSPLHF.

This clonotype showed up many times. The genes are TRBV29-1 and TRBJ2-2, with D possibly called TRBD1 or TRBD2 (7 bases each). Germline values: CDR1 SQVTM, CDR2 ANQGSEA. The CDR3 contains 16 residues. Trimming took off 4 bases at V and 5 bases at J, with 20 bases between the two ends. The CDR3 sequence: CSVGPNTGEGTGELFF. As DNA, the CDR3 is TGCAGCGTTGGACCGAACACAGGGGAGGGGACCGGGGAGCTGTTTTTT.

This clonotype was found a few times. The chain couples TRBV6-2 or TRBV6-3 to TRBJ1-1; D uncertain. The V end lost 3 bases, the J end lost 1 base, and 12 bases lay between the germline ends. This CDR3 spans 15 amino acids. CDR1 and CDR2 from the germline V gene are MNHEY and SVGEGT. The CDR3 sequence: CASSYSDPENTEAFF. The CDR3, as DNA: TGTGCCAGCAGTTATAGTGACCCAGAGAACACTGAAGCTTTCTTT.

This clonotype has at least ten counts. This chain joins TRBV4-1 and TRBJ2-5, with TRBD2 matching over 11 bases. Germline V lookup: CDR1 MGHRA, CDR2 YSYEKL. V lost 3 bases to trimming and J lost 4 bases; unmatched junction nucleotides: 4. This CDR3 spans 15 amino acids. The CDR3 spells CASSQRSGRAETQYF. In nucleotides, the CDR3 is TGCGCCAGCAGCCAGCGTAGCGGGAGGGCAGAGACCCAGTACTTC.

This clonotype was detected ten times or more. This rearrangement joins TRBV30 to TRBJ1-1; TRBD1 matches 9 bases. Trimming at V came to 2 bases and at J to 4 bases, leaving 11 bases not matched to a gene. This CDR3 contains 16 residues. Germline CDR1 reads GTSNPN; CDR2 reads SVGIG (reference sequence). CDR3 coding DNA: TGTGCCTGGAGTTCGACGCCGGGACAGGGCAGCACTGAAGCTTTCTTT. It codes for CAWSSTPGQGSTEAFF.

About this clonotype: The junction departs from the called germline gene at one end, perhaps through a read error. V gene TRBV6-1 combines with J gene TRBJ2-7; TRBD2 matches at 13 bases. The CDR3 has 14 amino acids. The V gene's germline CDR1 is MNHNS and CDR2 SASEGT. In DNA, the CDR3 is TGTGCCAGCAGACCCGAGACTAGCGGGAGGTCGAAGGCCTTC. This translates into CASRPETSGRSKAF.

This clonotype was found a few times. V and J are TRBV6-2 or TRBV6-3 and TRBJ2-7, with D unresolved. The CDR3 has 12 amino acids. V shed 4 bases and J shed 6 bases, with 10 bases lying between them. In germline, CDR1 is MNHEY, CDR2 SVGEGT. The DNA of the CDR3 is TGTGCCAGCAGTTCCCCCAGGATCGAGCAGTACTTC. It encodes CASSSPRIEQYF.

The V call is TRBV6-1, the J call TRBJ2-3; D is perhaps TRBD1 or TRBD2 (5 bases each). Trimming removed 2 bases at V and 5 bases at J, with 14 bases between. The CDR3 runs 15 residues. Germline values: CDR1 MNHNS, CDR2 SASEGT. The CDR3 bases are TGTGCCAGCAGTGAACAGGGTGGGGGAAGAGATACGCAGTATTTT. This codes for CASSEQGGGRDTQYF.

The chain employs TRBV29-1 and TRBJ2-7; D ambiguous. Germline V gene data show CDR1 as SQVTM and CDR2 as ANQGSEA. The CDR3 length is 12 residues. V gave up 3 bases and J gave up 3 bases, with 9 bases separating them. CDR3 sequence: CSVEWRNYEQYF. CDR3 bases: TGCAGCGTTGAGTGGCGGAACTACGAGCAGTACTTC.

V gene TRBV30 combines with J gene TRBJ2-7; 7 bases agree with TRBD1. The V and J ends lost 7 bases and 2 bases, in that order; junction bases with no gene match: 5. Germline assignment: CDR1 GTSNPN and CDR2 SVGIG (reference sequence). The CDR3 length is 12 residues. The CDR3 here is CAFSGTAYEQYF. The CDR3 DNA reads as TGTGCCTTTTCCGGGACAGCCTACGAGCAGTACTTC.

The V call is TRBV20-1, the J call TRBJ2-7, with a tentative D call TRBD2 (6 bases). V gave up 3 bases and J gave up 6 bases, with 12 bases separating them. In germline, CDR1 is DFQATT, CDR2 SNEGSKA (reference sequence). The CDR3 covers 12 residues. The CDR3 protein is CSASGSLSEQYF. Here the CDR3 DNA reads TGCAGTGCTAGCGGGAGTTTATCCGAGCAGTACTTC.

This clonotype was detected ten times or more. This sequence joins TRBV7-6 and TRBJ1-4, with D unresolved. Trimming removed 1 base at V and 0 bases at J, with 9 bases between. The CDR3 covers 16 residues. Germline lookup yields CDR1 SGHVS and CDR2 FNYEAQ. The CDR3 is CASSLDGPATNEKLFF. The CDR3 DNA is TGTGCCAGCAGCTTAGACGGACCGGCAACTAATGAAAAACTGTTTTTT.

This rearrangement joins TRBV6-2 or TRBV6-3 to TRBJ1-5; D is possibly TRBD1 (6 bases). V lost 2 bases and J 0 bases, leaving 11 bases between the germline ends. Germline V gene sequence: CDR1 MNHEY, CDR2 SVGEGT. This CDR3 has 16 residues. As DNA, the CDR3 is TGTGCCAGCAGTTACACCAGGGGTTATAGCAATCAGCCCCAGCATTTT. Translation: CASSYTRGYSNQPQHF.

This CDR3 reads CASSLSVEAPYEQYF. DNA for the CDR3: TGTGCCAGCAGCTTAAGCGTGGAGGCGCCCTACGAGCAGTACTTC. The chain carries TRBV7-2 and TRBJ2-7, with D tentatively TRBD2 (5 bases). Trimming shortened V by 2 bases and J by 2 bases, and 13 bases separated the two germline ends. This CDR3 has 15 residues. CDR1 SGHTA and CDR2 FQGNSA come from the germline V gene. Variable domain in full (rest from reference TRBV7-2 and TRBJ2-7): GAGVSQSPSNKVTEKGKDVELRCDPISGHTALYWYRQSLGQGLEFLIYFQGNSAPDKSGLPSDRFSAERTGGSVSTLTIQRTQQEDSAVYLCASSLSVEAPYEQYFGPGTRLTVT.

The table lists this clonotype with many counts. The chain recombines TRBV3-1 with TRBJ2-1, with D possibly TRBD2 on 6 matching bases. The CDR3 runs 12 residues. Germline CDR1 reads LGHDT; CDR2 reads YNNKEL (reference sequence). Trimming stripped 4 bases from V and 9 bases from J, with 10 bases between. CDR3 sequence (DNA): TGTGCCAGCAGCCCCCAGGGACTTGAGCAGTTCTTC. Protein: CASSPQGLEQFF.

This clonotype was seen many times. The chain recombines TRBV4-2 with TRBJ1-1; no firm D call. This CDR3 spans 14 amino acids. The ends were cut back, 0 bases at V and 5 bases at J, with 10 bases in the middle. Germline values: CDR1 LGHNA, CDR2 YNFKEQ. The chain's CDR3 is CASSQDFGRTEAFF. The DNA for the CDR3 is TGTGCCAGCAGCCAAGATTTTGGGCGGACTGAAGCTTTCTTT.

This clonotype occurred many times. A much bigger clone sits one base away, suggesting this may be a read error. The chain recombines TRBV3-1 with TRBJ1-1; D not resolved. The length of the CDR3 is 12 residues. The V gene lost 6 bases and the J gene lost 1 base, with 6 bases spanning the gap. Germline CDR1 is LGHDT and CDR2 is YNNKEL (reference sequence). CDR3 sequence reads: CASRGWNTEAFF. The CDR3 region has the DNA TGTGCCAGCAGGGGGTGGAACACTGAAGCTTTCTTT.

This clonotype has ten or more counts. This chain uses TRBV2 with TRBJ1-1; D is uncertain. This CDR3 region has 11 residues. CDR1 is SNHLY, CDR2 FYNNEI, per germline. V lost 4 bases and J lost 13, with 13 bases in between. The CDR3 here is CASSGMDLGFF. The CDR3 DNA follows: TGTGCCAGCAGTGGTATGGACTTGGGTTTCTTT.

This clonotype was observed many times. The V and J genes are TRBV12-3 or TRBV12-4 and TRBJ1-2; TRBD1 might be the D (5 bases). This CDR3 spans 14 amino acids. V was clipped by 1 base and J by 4 bases, with 10 bases between them. This CDR3 reads CASSLGGSFYGYTF. In DNA, the CDR3 is TGTGCCAGCAGTTTAGGGGGGTCCTTCTATGGCTACACCTTC.

In its sample, this clonotype was seen once. CDR3 bases: TGTGCCAGTAGTATCCAGGGATCAGAGACCCAGTACTTC. This codes for CASSIQGSETQYF. The V call is TRBV19, the J call TRBJ2-5; D may be TRBD1 (5 bases). The length of the CDR3 is 13 residues. V was pared by 3 bases and J by 4 bases, with 9 bases between. Germline V gene lookup returns CDR1 LNHDA and CDR2 SQIVND (reference sequence).

There are many counts of this clonotype. The genes are TRBV20-1 and TRBJ2-7, with TRBD1 identical over 10 bases. Germline V gives CDR1 DFQATT, CDR2 SNEGSKA (reference sequence). This CDR3 comprises 15 residues. The trim removed 5 bases at V and 4 bases at J, leaving 11 bases unmatched. In nucleotides, the CDR3 is TGCAGTGCTGCGCCCCCGGGACAGGGGTCTTACGAGCAGTACTTC. Translating it yields CSAAPPGQGSYEQYF.

This clonotype was detected only a few times. The chain recombines TRBV27 with TRBJ2-5; the match to TRBD2 covers 11 bases. Germline trimming cut 3 bases from V and 2 bases from J; bases unmatched to any gene: 5. From germline, CDR1 is MNHEY and CDR2 SMNVEV (reference sequence). The CDR3 extends over 16 amino acids. Here the CDR3 DNA reads TGTGCCAGCAGTTTCACTAGCGGGGGTCTGCAAGAGACCCAGTACTTC. Translated, it gives CASSFTSGGLQETQYF.